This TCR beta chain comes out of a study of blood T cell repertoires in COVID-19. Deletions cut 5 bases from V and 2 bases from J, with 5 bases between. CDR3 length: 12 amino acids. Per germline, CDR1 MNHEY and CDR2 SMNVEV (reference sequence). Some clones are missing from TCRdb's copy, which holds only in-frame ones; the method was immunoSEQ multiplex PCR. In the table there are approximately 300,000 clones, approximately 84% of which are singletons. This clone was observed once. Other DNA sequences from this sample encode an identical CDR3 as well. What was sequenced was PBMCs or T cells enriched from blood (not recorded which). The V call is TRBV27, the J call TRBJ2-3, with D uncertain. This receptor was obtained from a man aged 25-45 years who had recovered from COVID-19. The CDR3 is CASSPHTDTQYF. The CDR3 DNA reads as TGTGCCAGCAGTCCACACACAGATACGCAGTATTTT.